This TCR beta chain came from a study of T cell responses to AZD1222 COVID-19 vaccine. Germline V gene data show CDR1 as SGDLS and CDR2 as YYNGEE. This CDR3 spans 15 amino acids. The V segment lost 3 bases and the J segment 5 bases; nucleotides outside the gene matches: 9. Notes on this clone: Its antigen is not known.

Study-level findings and limits: Spike-specific TCR breadth and depth grew following two AZD1222 doses.

Generated by immunoSEQ multiplex PCR, the TCRdb table keeps only in-frame clones and is missing some. There are around 100,000 clones in the sample; less than 90% occur only once, and more than 1.5% lies in the top ten. The sequenced sample was peripheral blood, obtained on day 0 of AZD1222 vaccination. The chain combines TRBV9 with TRBJ1-1, with 8 bases matching TRBD1. This receptor was obtained from an adult in good health. Written as DNA, the CDR3 is TGTGCCAGCAGCGACGACAGGGGCTTGGGGACTGAAGCTTTCTTT. Its protein product is CASSDDRGLGTEAFF.